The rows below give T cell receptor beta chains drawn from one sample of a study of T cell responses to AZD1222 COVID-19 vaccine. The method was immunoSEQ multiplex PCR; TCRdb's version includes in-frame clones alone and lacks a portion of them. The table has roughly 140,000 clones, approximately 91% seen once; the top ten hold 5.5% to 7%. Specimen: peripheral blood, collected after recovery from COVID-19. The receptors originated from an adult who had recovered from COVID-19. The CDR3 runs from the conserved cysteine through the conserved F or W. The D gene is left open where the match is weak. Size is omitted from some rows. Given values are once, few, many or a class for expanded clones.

CDR3aa: CASSPEGPGHGTDTQYF; CDR3nt: TGTGCCAGCAGCCCTGAAGGACCGGGACACGGCACAGATACGCAGTATTTT; abundance: NA; j_gene: TRBJ2-3; v_gene: TRBV3-1/TRBV3-2; d_gene: NA
CDR3aa: CASSGTVYGYTF; CDR3nt: TGTGCCAGCAGTGGGACGGTTTATGGCTACACCTTC; abundance: NA; j_gene: TRBJ1-2; v_gene: TRBV28; d_gene: NA
CDR3aa: CASSVEEGGVGYTF; CDR3nt: TGTGCCAGCAGCGTAGAAGAGGGTGGGGTTGGCTACACCTTC; abundance: NA; j_gene: TRBJ1-2; v_gene: TRBV9; d_gene: NA
CDR3aa: CASSERQDSYNEQFF; CDR3nt: TGTGCCAGCAGTGAACGACAGGACTCCTACAATGAGCAGTTCTTC; abundance: NA; j_gene: TRBJ2-1; v_gene: TRBV3-1/TRBV3-2; d_gene: NA
CDR3aa: CASSSPGTGKYEQYF; CDR3nt: TGTGCCAGCAGCTCCCCCGGGACAGGGAAGTACGAGCAGTACTTC; abundance: NA; j_gene: TRBJ2-7; v_gene: TRBV7-6; d_gene: TRBD1
CDR3aa: CASSLDRDLRGYTF; CDR3nt: TGTGCCAGCAGCTTGGATAGGGACTTGCGGGGCTACACCTTC; abundance: NA; j_gene: TRBJ1-2; v_gene: TRBV5-6; d_gene: NA
CDR3aa: CASSASTPGDTQYF; CDR3nt: TGTGCCAGCAGCGCTTCCACCCCGGGGGATACGCAGTATTTT; abundance: few; j_gene: TRBJ2-3; v_gene: TRBV9; d_gene: NA
CDR3aa: CASSYSGQITYEQYF; CDR3nt: TGTGCCAGCAGTTATTCGGGACAGATTACCTACGAGCAGTACTTC; abundance: NA; j_gene: TRBJ2-7; v_gene: TRBV6-5; d_gene: TRBD1
CDR3aa: CASSVQLLTDTQYF; CDR3nt: TGTGCCAGCAGCGTTCAATTACTCACAGATACGCAGTATTTT; abundance: NA; j_gene: TRBJ2-3; v_gene: TRBV9; d_gene: NA
CDR3aa: CASSLGQDGWGTGAFF; CDR3nt: TGCGCCAGCAGCTTGGGGCAGGATGGGTGGGGGACAGGAGCTTTCTTT; abundance: NA; j_gene: TRBJ1-1; v_gene: TRBV5-1; d_gene: TRBD1
CDR3aa: CASSWSRSSYEQYF; CDR3nt: TGTGCCAGCAGCTGGAGCAGGAGCTCCTACGAGCAGTACTTC; abundance: NA; j_gene: TRBJ2-7; v_gene: TRBV7-2; d_gene: NA
CDR3aa: CASSSRSSYNEQFF; CDR3nt: TGTGCCAGCAGCTCCCGGAGCTCCTACAATGAGCAGTTCTTC; abundance: NA; j_gene: TRBJ2-1; v_gene: TRBV5-4; d_gene: NA
CDR3aa: CASSIGLAGTQETQYF; CDR3nt: TGTGCCAGTAGTATAGGACTAGCGGGGACTCAAGAGACCCAGTACTTC; abundance: NA; j_gene: TRBJ2-5; v_gene: TRBV19; d_gene: TRBD2
CDR3aa: CASSLYGGAAYEQYF; CDR3nt: TGTGCCAGCAGTTTATACGGAGGGGCGGCCTACGAGCAGTACTTC; abundance: few; j_gene: TRBJ2-7; v_gene: TRBV27; d_gene: NA
CDR3aa: CATSSPGGGPEQYF; CDR3nt: TGTGCCACCAGCTCCCCCGGGGGGGGCCCCGAGCAGTACTTC; abundance: NA; j_gene: TRBJ2-7; v_gene: TRBV15; d_gene: TRBD2
CDR3aa: CASSFTRGGTEAFF; CDR3nt: TGTGCCAGCAGCTTCACCAGGGGAGGCACTGAAGCTTTCTTT; abundance: NA; j_gene: TRBJ1-1; v_gene: TRBV7-2; d_gene: NA
CDR3aa: CASSQRRDSSPGDTQYF; CDR3nt: TGTGCCAGCAGCCAGAGGCGGGACAGTTCACCAGGAGATACACAGTATTTT; abundance: NA; j_gene: TRBJ2-3; v_gene: TRBV28; d_gene: NA
CDR3aa: CASSLRQGYGYTF; CDR3nt: TGTGCCAGCAGTTTGAGGCAGGGCTATGGCTACACCTTC; abundance: NA; j_gene: TRBJ1-2; v_gene: TRBV28; d_gene: NA
CDR3aa: CASSSGLAAPNTGELFF; CDR3nt: TGCGCCAGCAGCTCGGGACTAGCGGCGCCGAACACCGGGGAGCTGTTTTTT; abundance: NA; j_gene: TRBJ2-2; v_gene: TRBV5-1; d_gene: TRBD2